The rows below give T cell receptor beta chains drawn from one sample of a study of spatial heterogeneity in lung cancer. Using its own MiXCR run on the 5' RACE reads, TCRdb lists one record per CDR3 protein. The sample holds roughly 17,000 distinct CDR3 sequences, around 19% seen once. The sequencing used PBMCs, collected at surgery. These TCRs come from a male donor with early-stage non-small cell lung cancer. Both conserved end residues are part of each CDR3.

v_call	j_call	cdr3_aa
TRBV5-1	TRBJ1-1	CASSLQGPGAEAFF
TRBV30	TRBJ2-2	CAWSPLLVSGTGELFF
TRBV6-6	TRBJ1-5	CASSPKTGPQPQHF
TRBV5-1	TRBJ2-3	CASMRTSGSPDTQYF
TRBV6-5	TRBJ1-3	CASSYTKSGGNTIYF
TRBV12-3/TRBV12-4	TRBJ1-5	CASSLGDTSNQPQHF
TRBV10-2	TRBJ1-5	CSSSESYGAAQPQHF
TRBV11-3	TRBJ2-5	CASSSGSSREETQYF
TRBV3-1	TRBJ1-1	CASSQGGGWYTEAFF
TRBV20-1	TRBJ2-7	CSARDPGAGGDEQYF
TRBV10-3	TRBJ1-1	CAISKDSVTEAFF
TRBV5-1	TRBJ1-1	CASSFHLNTEAFF
TRBV7-2	TRBJ2-1	CASSSGLAGDRSYNEQFF
TRBV29-1	TRBJ2-6	CSVLGAEGANVLTF
TRBV29-1	TRBJ2-1	CSVEAGTSGGFYNEQFF
TRBV3-1	TRBJ2-6	CASSQDSSGANVLTF
TRBV19	TRBJ1-4	CASSIMETAGKLFF
TRBV5-1	TRBJ1-1	CASSFQGGTEAFF
TRBV29-1	TRBJ2-2	CSVLPSGGGGELFF
TRBV19	TRBJ1-3	CASSPQGNGNTIYF
TRBV13	TRBJ1-2	CASRPTGRDYGYTF
TRBV20-1	TRBJ1-4	CSAMTTNEKLFF
TRBV6-6	TRBJ1-1	CASSFASHRGNTEAFF
TRBV2	TRBJ1-5	CASKGQGEQPQHF
TRBV2	TRBJ1-2	CASSEDRTSSGYTF
TRBV5-1	TRBJ1-5	CASSLGQGGNQPQHF
TRBV5-1	TRBJ2-3	CASRVSAGATDTQYF
TRBV14	TRBJ2-7	CASSQGSVMIGGGASEQYF
TRBV27	TRBJ2-1	CASSRTGLAGGPAYNEQFF
TRBV30	TRBJ1-5	CAWRGGGNQPQHF
TRBV7-3	TRBJ1-2	CASSPASVSYGYTF
TRBV18	TRBJ2-3	CASSEGQTGTGTDTQYF
TRBV12-3/TRBV12-4	TRBJ1-1	CASSFSGTGGSRKAFF
TRBV12-3/TRBV12-4	TRBJ2-7	CASSSGLVSYEQYF
TRBV4-1	TRBJ2-7	CASSLSGDTHEQYF
TRBV3-1	TRBJ2-7	CASSQGTGAYEQYF
TRBV11-2	TRBJ2-1	CASSFRLLEDEQFF
TRBV12-3/TRBV12-4	TRBJ2-3	CATRGAGTDTQYF
TRBV20-1	TRBJ2-7	CSAHLGTSGMLNEQYF
TRBV7-9	TRBJ2-5	CASSPRDRGQETQYF
TRBV7-9	TRBJ2-3	CASSLGGQGTDTQYF
TRBV29-1	TRBJ1-2	CSVTSWGFGYTF
TRBV11-2	TRBJ2-7	CASSFMSSYEQYF
TRBV2	TRBJ2-7	CASSLGVGLGAYEQYF
TRBV19	TRBJ1-1	CASSRGGSTEAFF
TRBV7-2	TRBJ1-1	CASSPGGGWTEAFF
TRBV7-9	TRBJ2-1	CASSPGSTNEQFF
TRBV12-3/TRBV12-4	TRBJ1-2	CASSLEGQRNYGYTF
TRBV19	TRBJ1-2	CASSIGQGAIYGYTF
TRBV11-2	TRBJ2-3	CASSPTRYTDTQYF
TRBV13	TRBJ2-2	CASSLGSSGVNGELFF
TRBV9	TRBJ2-3	CASSPPAGGSTDTQYF
TRBV7-3	TRBJ2-3	CASSLSGGQADTQYF
TRBV6-5	TRBJ1-2	CASSYSEEGIVGYGYTF